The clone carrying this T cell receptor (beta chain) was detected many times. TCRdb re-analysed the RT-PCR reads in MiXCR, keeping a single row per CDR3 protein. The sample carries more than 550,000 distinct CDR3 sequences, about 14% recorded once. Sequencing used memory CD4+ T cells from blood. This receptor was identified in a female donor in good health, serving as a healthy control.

The CDR3 loop reads CASSLIRQGDYEQYF. Written as DNA, the CDR3 is TGTGCCAGCAGTTTGATCCGACAGGGGGATTACGAGCAGTACTTC. This sequence joins TRBV28 and TRBJ2-7; the match to TRBD1 covers 9 bases. The J segment lost 4 bases and the V segment lost 3 bases, leaving 7 bases of the junction unmatched. The CDR3 contains 15 residues. The germline V gene encodes CDR1 MDHEN and CDR2 SYDVKM.